This is a list of T cell receptor beta chains from one sample in a study of response to subunit inactivated influenza vaccine. TCRdb redid the calling of the RT-PCR reads with MiXCR, one entry per CDR3 protein. The repertoire includes 430,000 or so distinct CDR3 sequences, 9.5% to 12% of them detected once, and approximately 12% sits in the top ten. Sequences were derived from PBMCs from blood, sampled 40 to 50 days after vaccination. These receptors all stem from a man aged 50 to 60 who received an inactivated influenza vaccine. Both conserved end residues are part of each CDR3. D genes are given only for firm matches. Expanded clones are given a class, and other clones once, few, many or no size at all.

clone_size: .; d_call: TRBD2; v_call: TRBV11-2; j_call: TRBJ2-7; cdr3_nt: TGTGCCAGCAGCGAGGGACTAGCGGGAGGAAGGGAGCAGTACTTC; cdr3_aa: CASSEGLAGGREQYF
clone_size: many; d_call: .; v_call: TRBV12-3/TRBV12-4; j_call: TRBJ2-5; cdr3_nt: TGTGCCAGCCTCTCCGGAACCAGGGGGACCCAGTACTTC; cdr3_aa: CASLSGTRGTQYF
clone_size: .; d_call: .; v_call: TRBV12-3/TRBV12-4; j_call: TRBJ2-7; cdr3_nt: TGTGCCAGCAGTCCTCAGCGAGGGGGGGCCGACGAGCAGTACTTC; cdr3_aa: CASSPQRGGADEQYF
clone_size: few; d_call: .; v_call: TRBV7-2; j_call: TRBJ2-1; cdr3_nt: TGTGCCAGCAGCCCGGCCCCTCCCCACAATGAGCAGTTCTTC; cdr3_aa: CASSPAPPHNEQFF
clone_size: few; d_call: .; v_call: TRBV12-3/TRBV12-4; j_call: TRBJ1-2; cdr3_nt: TGTGCCAGCAGTTTATTGGGGGCCTACACCTTC; cdr3_aa: CASSLLGAYTF
clone_size: few; d_call: TRBD2; v_call: TRBV6-5; j_call: TRBJ2-5; cdr3_nt: TGTGCCAGCAGTTACGCCGCTAGCGGGGGCCCCCGGGAGACCCAGTACTTC; cdr3_aa: CASSYAASGGPRETQYF
clone_size: few; d_call: .; v_call: TRBV5-1; j_call: TRBJ2-1; cdr3_nt: TGCGCCAGCAGCTTGGATGGGGAGCGGGTCCATGAGCAGTTCTTC; cdr3_aa: CASSLDGERVHEQFF
clone_size: .; d_call: .; v_call: TRBV9; j_call: TRBJ1-3; cdr3_nt: TGTGCCAGCAGCGGGCTGGGATCTGGAAACACCATATATTTT; cdr3_aa: CASSGLGSGNTIYF
clone_size: few; d_call: TRBD1; v_call: TRBV5-1; j_call: TRBJ2-7; cdr3_nt: TGCGCCAGCAGCCCTGGACAGGGGACGAACGAGCAGTACTTC; cdr3_aa: CASSPGQGTNEQYF
clone_size: many; d_call: TRBD1; v_call: TRBV12-3/TRBV12-4; j_call: TRBJ1-1; cdr3_nt: TGTGCCAGCAGCCAGACAGGGGTAGGCACTGAAGCTTTCTTT; cdr3_aa: CASSQTGVGTEAFF
clone_size: many; d_call: TRBD1; v_call: TRBV10-3; j_call: TRBJ2-7; cdr3_nt: TGTGCCATCAGTGGGGTAGGGGGCAGCTACGAGCAGTACTTC; cdr3_aa: CAISGVGGSYEQYF
clone_size: .; d_call: TRBD1; v_call: TRBV11-2; j_call: TRBJ2-4; cdr3_nt: TGTGCCAGCAGTCGAATGGGGTTTTGGACAGGGGAAAACATTCAGTACTTC; cdr3_aa: CASSRMGFWTGENIQYF
clone_size: .; d_call: .; v_call: TRBV13; j_call: TRBJ2-3; cdr3_nt: TGTGCCAGCAGCTTAACTGCTATGCTGACAGATACGCAGTATTTT; cdr3_aa: CASSLTAMLTDTQYF
clone_size: .; d_call: .; v_call: TRBV29-1; j_call: TRBJ2-3; cdr3_nt: TGCACCGTTGGGTCGGCCGCCAGTCGCACAGATACGCAGTATTTT; cdr3_aa: CTVGSAASRTDTQYF
clone_size: many; d_call: TRBD1; v_call: TRBV20-1; j_call: TRBJ2-5; cdr3_nt: TGCAGTGCTGGACAGGGTTTAGAGACCCAGTACTTC; cdr3_aa: CSAGQGLETQYF
clone_size: few; d_call: TRBD2; v_call: TRBV7-2; j_call: TRBJ2-5; cdr3_nt: TGTGCCAGCAGCTTAGCAAGGGGACTAGAAGAGACCCAGTACTTC; cdr3_aa: CASSLARGLEETQYF
clone_size: .; d_call: .; v_call: TRBV11-2; j_call: TRBJ2-4; cdr3_nt: TGTGCCAGCAGCTTAGCCTGGACATTAACCAAAAACATTCAGTACTTC; cdr3_aa: CASSLAWTLTKNIQYF
clone_size: many; d_call: .; v_call: TRBV5-1; j_call: TRBJ2-3; cdr3_nt: TGCGCCAGCAGCCCGGCCGCTTACACAGATACGCAGTATTTT; cdr3_aa: CASSPAAYTDTQYF
clone_size: .; d_call: .; v_call: TRBV3-1; j_call: TRBJ1-2; cdr3_nt: TGTGCCAGCAGCCATGACAGCTCGGGTCGCGGCTACACCTTC; cdr3_aa: CASSHDSSGRGYTF
clone_size: .; d_call: .; v_call: TRBV15; j_call: TRBJ2-4; cdr3_nt: TGTGCCACCAGGGGGCTGGAAGCCAAAAACATTCAGTACTTC; cdr3_aa: CATRGLEAKNIQYF
clone_size: many; d_call: TRBD1; v_call: TRBV4-2; j_call: TRBJ2-7; cdr3_nt: TGTGCCAGCAGCCGGGACAGGGACGAGCAGTACTTC; cdr3_aa: CASSRDRDEQYF
clone_size: .; d_call: TRBD1; v_call: TRBV7-2; j_call: TRBJ1-5; cdr3_nt: TGTGCCAGCAGCAGGGACAGGGGTAGGGGTCAGCCCCAGCATTTT; cdr3_aa: CASSRDRGRGQPQHF
clone_size: .; d_call: TRBD2; v_call: TRBV19; j_call: TRBJ2-1; cdr3_nt: TGTGCCAGTAGTATAGATGGTAGAACTAGCGGATACAATGAGCAGTTCTTC; cdr3_aa: CASSIDGRTSGYNEQFF
clone_size: many; d_call: TRBD1; v_call: TRBV7-9; j_call: TRBJ1-3; cdr3_nt: TGTGCCAGCAGCTCGACAGGGAGAGGAAACACCATATATTTT; cdr3_aa: CASSSTGRGNTIYF
clone_size: .; d_call: .; v_call: TRBV21-1; j_call: TRBJ1-1; cdr3_nt: TGTGCCAGCAGCAAGGAGGGTATTATGAACACTGAAGCTTTCTTT; cdr3_aa: CASSKEGIMNTEAFF
clone_size: .; d_call: TRBD2; v_call: TRBV4-2; j_call: TRBJ2-2; cdr3_nt: TGTGCCAGCAGCCCGGAACTAGCGGGGGGACTCTCCGGGGAGCTGTTTTTT; cdr3_aa: CASSPELAGGLSGELFF
clone_size: .; d_call: .; v_call: TRBV4-1; j_call: TRBJ1-1; cdr3_nt: TGCGCCAGCAGCCAAGATCTTCGGTACACTGAAGCTTTCTTT; cdr3_aa: CASSQDLRYTEAFF
clone_size: .; d_call: .; v_call: TRBV11-2; j_call: TRBJ2-4; cdr3_nt: TGTGCCAGCAGCTCCGATTTAGGGTCTTGGAACATTCAGTACTTC; cdr3_aa: CASSSDLGSWNIQYF
clone_size: few; d_call: .; v_call: TRBV20-1; j_call: TRBJ1-4; cdr3_nt: TGCAGTGCTAGAGTGGGACGTCAAACCTCTAATGAAAAACTGTTTTTT; cdr3_aa: CSARVGRQTSNEKLFF
clone_size: few; d_call: TRBD2; v_call: TRBV11-2; j_call: TRBJ2-1; cdr3_nt: TGTGCCAGCAGCTTAGTAGAACTAGCGGGGTCTATTTTCAATGAGCAGTTCTTC; cdr3_aa: CASSLVELAGSIFNEQFF
clone_size: few; d_call: TRBD2; v_call: TRBV5-1; j_call: TRBJ2-3; cdr3_nt: TGCGCCAGCAGCTTCGCGGGACTAGCGGGGGCAGATACGCAGTATTTT; cdr3_aa: CASSFAGLAGADTQYF
clone_size: many; d_call: TRBD1; v_call: TRBV20-1; j_call: TRBJ2-3; cdr3_nt: TGCAGTGCTCCCGACCCAGGGGGCGCAGATACGCAGTATTTT; cdr3_aa: CSAPDPGGADTQYF
clone_size: .; d_call: .; v_call: TRBV20-1; j_call: TRBJ1-4; cdr3_nt: TGCAGTGCTAGTTCCCACACAGGGGAAAAACTGTTTTTT; cdr3_aa: CSASSHTGEKLFF
clone_size: .; d_call: TRBD2; v_call: TRBV20-1; j_call: TRBJ2-5; cdr3_nt: TGCAGTGCTCAACCCGGGACTAGCGTACAAGAGACCCAGTACTTC; cdr3_aa: CSAQPGTSVQETQYF
clone_size: few; d_call: TRBD2; v_call: TRBV7-9; j_call: TRBJ2-2; cdr3_nt: TGTGCCAGCAGCTACAATTCGGGACTAGCGAACACCGGGGAGCTGTTTTTT; cdr3_aa: CASSYNSGLANTGELFF
clone_size: few; d_call: .; v_call: TRBV4-1; j_call: TRBJ2-5; cdr3_nt: TGCGCCAGCAGCCAAAGGGGGGGGCTCCAAGAGACCCAGTACTTC; cdr3_aa: CASSQRGGLQETQYF
clone_size: .; d_call: TRBD1; v_call: TRBV7-9; j_call: TRBJ1-3; cdr3_nt: TGTGCCAGCAGCTTAGAGCACAGGGGGCTCGGAAACACCATATATTTT; cdr3_aa: CASSLEHRGLGNTIYF
clone_size: few; d_call: .; v_call: TRBV27; j_call: TRBJ1-5; cdr3_nt: TGTGCCAGCAGTTTAGGGGAGTTTCAGCCCCAGCATTTT; cdr3_aa: CASSLGEFQPQHF
clone_size: few; d_call: .; v_call: TRBV2; j_call: TRBJ2-5; cdr3_nt: TGTGCCAGCAATGGACTTCACGGAGAGACCCAGTACTTC; cdr3_aa: CASNGLHGETQYF
clone_size: .; d_call: TRBD1; v_call: TRBV5-5; j_call: TRBJ2-5; cdr3_nt: TGTGCCAGCAGCCGAGCACAGGGGACGGAGACCCAGTACTTC; cdr3_aa: CASSRAQGTETQYF
clone_size: .; d_call: TRBD2; v_call: TRBV24-1; j_call: TRBJ2-1; cdr3_nt: TGTGCCACCAGTGTACCCGGGGGGGACTCCTACAATGAGCAGTTCTTC; cdr3_aa: CATSVPGGDSYNEQFF
clone_size: many; d_call: TRBD2; v_call: TRBV12-3/TRBV12-4; j_call: TRBJ2-2; cdr3_nt: TGTGCCAGCAGTTTAAATTCAGCGGGAGGACACGGGGAGCTGTTTTTT; cdr3_aa: CASSLNSAGGHGELFF
clone_size: .; d_call: TRBD2; v_call: TRBV10-3; j_call: TRBJ2-7; cdr3_nt: TGTGCCTCCCGAGGGACTAGCGGGAGGGCCCTCGAGCAGTACTTC; cdr3_aa: CASRGTSGRALEQYF
clone_size: .; d_call: TRBD2; v_call: TRBV11-2; j_call: TRBJ2-3; cdr3_nt: TGTGCCAGCAGCGCCCTAAGCGGGAGAGGCACAGATACGCAGTATTTT; cdr3_aa: CASSALSGRGTDTQYF
clone_size: .; d_call: .; v_call: TRBV3-1; j_call: TRBJ2-3; cdr3_nt: TGTGCCAGCAGTCGAATCGGGAGAGGGATTCCTCCTTCCAGCACAGATACGCAGTATTTT; cdr3_aa: CASSRIGRGIPPSSTDTQYF
clone_size: .; d_call: .; v_call: TRBV5-1; j_call: TRBJ2-5; cdr3_nt: TGCGCCAGCAGCTGGTTGGCGGAGTACCAAGAGACCCAGTACTTC; cdr3_aa: CASSWLAEYQETQYF
clone_size: few; d_call: .; v_call: TRBV7-2; j_call: TRBJ2-7; cdr3_nt: TGTGCCAGCAGCTTAGGACCGCCGACCTACGAGCAGTACTTC; cdr3_aa: CASSLGPPTYEQYF
clone_size: few; d_call: TRBD2; v_call: TRBV5-4; j_call: TRBJ2-7; cdr3_nt: TGTGCCAGCAGCTTGCGAGCGGGAGGTCACGAGCAGTACTTC; cdr3_aa: CASSLRAGGHEQYF
clone_size: few; d_call: .; v_call: TRBV15; j_call: TRBJ2-3; cdr3_nt: TGTGCCACCAGCAGAGATCCGACAGGCCATACGCAGTATTTT; cdr3_aa: CATSRDPTGHTQYF
clone_size: .; d_call: TRBD2; v_call: TRBV20-1; j_call: TRBJ2-1; cdr3_nt: TGCTGTGCTAGAGCGGGGAGCTTAGTAGCGGCTTACAATGAGCAGTTCTTC; cdr3_aa: CCARAGSLVAAYNEQFF
clone_size: .; d_call: .; v_call: TRBV6-2/TRBV6-3; j_call: TRBJ2-5; cdr3_nt: TGTGCCAGCAGGGGCGTGGAGACCCAGTACTTC; cdr3_aa: CASRGVETQYF
clone_size: many; d_call: TRBD1; v_call: TRBV12-3/TRBV12-4; j_call: TRBJ2-1; cdr3_nt: TGTGCCAGCAGTCTACCCCCGGGACAGGGGAACAATGAGCAGTTCTTC; cdr3_aa: CASSLPPGQGNNEQFF
clone_size: few; d_call: .; v_call: TRBV20-1; j_call: TRBJ1-4; cdr3_nt: TGCAGTGCGGGGATCTTGGGCGGTGAAAAACTGTTTTTT; cdr3_aa: CSAGILGGEKLFF
clone_size: few; d_call: TRBD2; v_call: TRBV6-5; j_call: TRBJ2-7; cdr3_nt: TGTGCCAGCAGTTACTCGATTACTAGCGGGAGACACGAGCAGTACTTC; cdr3_aa: CASSYSITSGRHEQYF